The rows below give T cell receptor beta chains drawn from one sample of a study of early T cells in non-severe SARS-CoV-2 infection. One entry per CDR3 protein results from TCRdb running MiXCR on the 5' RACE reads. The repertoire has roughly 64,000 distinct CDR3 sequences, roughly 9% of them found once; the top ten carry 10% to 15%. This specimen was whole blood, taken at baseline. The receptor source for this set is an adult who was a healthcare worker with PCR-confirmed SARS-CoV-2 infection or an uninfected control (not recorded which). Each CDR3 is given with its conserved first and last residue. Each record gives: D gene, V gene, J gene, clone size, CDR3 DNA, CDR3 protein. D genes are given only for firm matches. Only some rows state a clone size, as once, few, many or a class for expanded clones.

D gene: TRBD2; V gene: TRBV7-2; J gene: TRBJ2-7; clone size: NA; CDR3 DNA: TGTGCCAGCAGCCCCGTGGGCCTAGCGGGAGGCAGCTCCTACGAGCAGTACTTC; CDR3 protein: CASSPVGLAGGSSYEQYF
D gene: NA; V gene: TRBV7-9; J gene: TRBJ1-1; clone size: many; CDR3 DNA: TGTGCCAGCAGCTTTACAGGAATGAACACTGAAGCTTTCTTT; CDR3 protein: CASSFTGMNTEAFF
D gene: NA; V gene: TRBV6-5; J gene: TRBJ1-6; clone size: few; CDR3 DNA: TGTGCCAGCAGTTACTCGTGGACAGCGGGTTCACCCCTCCACTTT; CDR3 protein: CASSYSWTAGSPLHF
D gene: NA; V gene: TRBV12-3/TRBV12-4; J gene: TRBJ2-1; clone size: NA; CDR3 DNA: TGTGCCAGCAGGCTGGAGAGGAATGAGCAGTTCTTC; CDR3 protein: CASRLERNEQFF
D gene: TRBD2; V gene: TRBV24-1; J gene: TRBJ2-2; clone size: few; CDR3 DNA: TGTGCCACCAGTGACCCCACTAGCGGGAGGGCCGGGGAGCTGTTTTTT; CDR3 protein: CATSDPTSGRAGELFF
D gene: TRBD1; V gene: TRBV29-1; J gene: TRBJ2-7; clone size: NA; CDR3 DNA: TGCAGCGTTCCGGGACAGGCCTACGAGCAGTACTTC; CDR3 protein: CSVPGQAYEQYF
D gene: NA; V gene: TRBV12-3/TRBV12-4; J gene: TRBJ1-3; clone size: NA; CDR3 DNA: TGTGCCAGCAGTTTAGGTGCGGCCATATATTTT; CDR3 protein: CASSLGAAIYF
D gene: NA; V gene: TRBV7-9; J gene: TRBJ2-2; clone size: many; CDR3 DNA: TGTGCCAGCAGCTCTCCTTTTACCGGGGAGCTGTTTTTT; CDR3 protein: CASSSPFTGELFF
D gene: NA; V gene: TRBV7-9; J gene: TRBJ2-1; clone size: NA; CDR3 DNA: TGTGCCAGCAGCTCGACTTCAGGGTTGAATGAGCAGTTCTTC; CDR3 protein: CASSSTSGLNEQFF
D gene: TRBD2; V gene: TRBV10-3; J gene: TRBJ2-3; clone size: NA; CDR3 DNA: TGTGCCATCAGTGAACTAGCGGGAAGCACAGATACGCAGTATTTT; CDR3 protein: CAISELAGSTDTQYF
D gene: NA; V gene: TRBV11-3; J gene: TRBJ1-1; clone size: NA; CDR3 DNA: TGTGCCAGCAGCAAAGGGGGGGCCACTGAAGCTTTCTTT; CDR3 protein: CASSKGGATEAFF
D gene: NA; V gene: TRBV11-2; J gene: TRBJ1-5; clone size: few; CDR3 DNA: TGTGCCAGCAGCTTAGGAGGTCGCGGGAGGCAGCCCCAGCATTTT; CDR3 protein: CASSLGGRGRQPQHF
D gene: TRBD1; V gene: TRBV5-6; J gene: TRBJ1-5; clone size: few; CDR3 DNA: TGTGCCAGCAGCTTGTGGCAGGGGGGGCAGCCCCAGCATTTT; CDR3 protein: CASSLWQGGQPQHF
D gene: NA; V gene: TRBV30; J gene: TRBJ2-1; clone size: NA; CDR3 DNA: TGTGCCTGGGGGAGGCTCCGCTCAGGGGAGCAGTTCTTC; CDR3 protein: CAWGRLRSGEQFF
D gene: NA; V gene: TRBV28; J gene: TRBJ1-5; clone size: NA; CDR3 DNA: TGTGCCAGCAGTTTCCAGGCCGTTCAGCCCCAGCATTTT; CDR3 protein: CASSFQAVQPQHF
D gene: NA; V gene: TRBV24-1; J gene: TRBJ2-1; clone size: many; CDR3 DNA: TGTGCCACCAGTGATTTGAGGCTCAAGGACTACAATGAGCAGTTCTTC; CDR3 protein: CATSDLRLKDYNEQFF
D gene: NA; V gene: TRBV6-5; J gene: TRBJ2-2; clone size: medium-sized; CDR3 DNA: TGTGCCAGCAGTGGGATCACCGGGGAGCTGTTTTTT; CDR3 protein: CASSGITGELFF
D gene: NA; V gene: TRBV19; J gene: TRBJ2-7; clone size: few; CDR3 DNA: TGTGCCAGTAGTATATGGGACGAGCAGTACTTC; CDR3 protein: CASSIWDEQYF
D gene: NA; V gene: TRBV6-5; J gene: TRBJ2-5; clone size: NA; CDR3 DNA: TGTGCCAGCACCCGAAGCCCCCTTCAAGAGACCCAGTACTTC; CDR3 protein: CASTRSPLQETQYF
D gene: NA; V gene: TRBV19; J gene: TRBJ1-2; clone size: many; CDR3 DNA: TGTGCCAGTAGTATAGGCAGTTCACTGGGCTACACCTTC; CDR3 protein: CASSIGSSLGYTF
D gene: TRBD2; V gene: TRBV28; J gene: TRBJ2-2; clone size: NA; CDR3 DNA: TGTGCCAGCCTATATTGGGCGGGAGGGAGCACCGGGGAGCTGTTTTTT; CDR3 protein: CASLYWAGGSTGELFF
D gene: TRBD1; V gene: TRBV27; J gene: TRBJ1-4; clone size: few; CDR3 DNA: TGTGCCAGCAGTCAGACAGGGATGTATGAAAAACTGTTTTTT; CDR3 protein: CASSQTGMYEKLFF
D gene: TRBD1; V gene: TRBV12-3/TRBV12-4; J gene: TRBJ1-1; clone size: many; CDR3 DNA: TGTGCCAGCACCTTTTCGACAGGGACGATGAACACTGAAGCTTTCTTT; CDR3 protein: CASTFSTGTMNTEAFF
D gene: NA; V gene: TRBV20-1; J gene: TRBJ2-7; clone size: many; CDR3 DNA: TGCAGTGCTAGGAGGGGCGGGACCTACGAGCAGTACTTC; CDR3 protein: CSARRGGTYEQYF
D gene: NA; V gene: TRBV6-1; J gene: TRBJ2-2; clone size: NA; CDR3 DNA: TGTGCCAGCTGTGAGACACGGATCACCGGGGAGCTGTTTTTT; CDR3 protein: CASCETRITGELFF
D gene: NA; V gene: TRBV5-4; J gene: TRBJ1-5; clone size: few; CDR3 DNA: TGTGCCAGCAGCTTGGACAGTCAGCCCCAGCATTTT; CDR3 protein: CASSLDSQPQHF